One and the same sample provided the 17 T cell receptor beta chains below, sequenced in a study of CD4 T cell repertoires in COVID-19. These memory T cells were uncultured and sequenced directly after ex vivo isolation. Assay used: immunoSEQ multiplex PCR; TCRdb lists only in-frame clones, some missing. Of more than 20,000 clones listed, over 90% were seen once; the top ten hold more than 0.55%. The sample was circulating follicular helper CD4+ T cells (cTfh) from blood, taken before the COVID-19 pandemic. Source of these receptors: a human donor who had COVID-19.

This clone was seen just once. CDR3 protein: CASSYADTKGRGTQYF. The DNA of the CDR3 is TGTGCCAGCAGTTACGCCGACACGAAGGGAAGGGGTACGCAGTATTTT. J is TRBJ2-3 and V is TRBV6-5, with D tentatively TRBD1 (5 bases). Trimming left V 2 bases short and J 8 bases short, with 20 bases between. CDR1 is MNHEY and CDR2 is SVGAGI in the germline V gene. There are 16 residues in the CDR3.

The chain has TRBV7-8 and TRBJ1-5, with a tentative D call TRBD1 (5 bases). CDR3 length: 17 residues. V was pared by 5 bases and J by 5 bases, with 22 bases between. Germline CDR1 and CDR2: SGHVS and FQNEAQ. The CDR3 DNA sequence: TGTGCCAGCAGCCCGGAGGGGTCCGCGTACCTTCATCAGCCCCAGCATTTT. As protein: CASSPEGSAYLHQPQHF.

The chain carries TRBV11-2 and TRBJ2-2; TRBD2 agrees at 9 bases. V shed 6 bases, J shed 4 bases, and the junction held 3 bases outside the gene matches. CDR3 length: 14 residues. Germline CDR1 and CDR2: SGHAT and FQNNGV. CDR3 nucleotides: TGTGCCAGCAGAGCTAGCGGGGTCACCGGGGAGCTGTTTTTT. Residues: CASRASGVTGELFF.

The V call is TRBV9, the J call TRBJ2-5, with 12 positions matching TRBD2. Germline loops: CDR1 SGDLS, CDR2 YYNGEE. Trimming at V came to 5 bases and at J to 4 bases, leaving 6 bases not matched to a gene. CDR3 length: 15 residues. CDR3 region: CASSLAGGPLETQYF. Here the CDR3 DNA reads TGTGCCAGCAGTCTAGCGGGGGGGCCTCTAGAGACCCAGTACTTC.

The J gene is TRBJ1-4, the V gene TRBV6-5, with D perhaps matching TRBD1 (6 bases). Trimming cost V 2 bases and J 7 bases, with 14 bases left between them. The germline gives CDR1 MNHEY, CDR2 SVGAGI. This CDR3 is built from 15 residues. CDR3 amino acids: CASSYDRTRGEKLFF. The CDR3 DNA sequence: TGTGCCAGCAGTTACGATCGGACCAGGGGTGAAAAACTGTTTTTT.

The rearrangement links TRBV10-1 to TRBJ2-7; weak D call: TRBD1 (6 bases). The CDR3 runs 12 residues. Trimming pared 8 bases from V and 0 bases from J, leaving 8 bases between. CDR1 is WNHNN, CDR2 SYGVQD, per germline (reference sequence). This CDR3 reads CASGTNSYEQYF. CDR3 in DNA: TGCGCCAGCGGGACAAACTCCTACGAGCAGTACTTC.

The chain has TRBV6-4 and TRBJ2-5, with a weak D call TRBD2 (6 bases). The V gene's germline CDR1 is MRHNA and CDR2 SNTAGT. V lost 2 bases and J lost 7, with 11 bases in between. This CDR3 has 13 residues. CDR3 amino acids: CASSDGAGGTQYF. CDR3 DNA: TGTGCCAGCAGTGACGGGGCCGGGGGGACCCAGTACTTC.

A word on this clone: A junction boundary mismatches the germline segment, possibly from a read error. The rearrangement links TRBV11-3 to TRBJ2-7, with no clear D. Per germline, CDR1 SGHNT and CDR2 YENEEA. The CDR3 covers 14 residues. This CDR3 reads CASSLGPGSYEQYF. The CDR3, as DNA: TGTGCCAGCAGCCTCGGCCCCGGGTCCTATGAGCAGTACTTC.

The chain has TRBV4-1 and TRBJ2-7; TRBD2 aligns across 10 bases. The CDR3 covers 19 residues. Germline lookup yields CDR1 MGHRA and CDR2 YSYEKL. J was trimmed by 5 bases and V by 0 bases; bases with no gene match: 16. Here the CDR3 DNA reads TGCGCCAGCAGCCAAGATGAACCCCTCGCTAGCGGGAGTACCAACGAGCAGTACTTC. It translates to CASSQDEPLASGSTNEQYF.

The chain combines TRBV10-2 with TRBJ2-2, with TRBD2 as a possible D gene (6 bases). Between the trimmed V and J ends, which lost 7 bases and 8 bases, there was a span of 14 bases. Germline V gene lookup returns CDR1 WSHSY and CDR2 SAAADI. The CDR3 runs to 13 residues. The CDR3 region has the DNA TGCGCCAGCAAAGGGACTGGGGCTGGGGAGCTGTTTTTT. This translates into CASKGTGAGELFF.

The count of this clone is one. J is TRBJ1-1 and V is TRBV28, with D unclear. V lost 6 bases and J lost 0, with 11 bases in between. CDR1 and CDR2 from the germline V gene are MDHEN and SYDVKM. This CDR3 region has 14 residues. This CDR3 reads CASRIPSLNTEAFF. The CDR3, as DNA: TGTGCCAGCAGGATACCAAGCTTGAACACTGAAGCTTTCTTT.

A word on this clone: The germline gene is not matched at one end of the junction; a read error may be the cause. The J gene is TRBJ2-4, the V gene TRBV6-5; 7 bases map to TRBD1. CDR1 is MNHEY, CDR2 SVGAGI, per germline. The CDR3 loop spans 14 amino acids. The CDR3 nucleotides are TGTGCCAGCAGTACAGGGGTAGCCCAAAACATTCAGTACTTC. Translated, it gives CASSTGVAQNIQYF.

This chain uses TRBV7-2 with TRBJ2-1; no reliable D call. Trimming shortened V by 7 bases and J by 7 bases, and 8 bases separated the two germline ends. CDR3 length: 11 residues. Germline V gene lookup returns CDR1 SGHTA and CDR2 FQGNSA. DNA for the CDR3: TGTGCCAGCACCCCTATTAATGAGCAGTTCTTC. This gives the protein CASTPINEQFF.

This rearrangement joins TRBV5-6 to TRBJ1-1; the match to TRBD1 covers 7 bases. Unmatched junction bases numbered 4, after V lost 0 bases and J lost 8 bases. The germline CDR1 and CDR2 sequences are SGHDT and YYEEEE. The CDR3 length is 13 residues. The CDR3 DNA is TGTGCCAGCAGCTTGGGGACGGGACAGGAAGCTTTCTTT. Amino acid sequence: CASSLGTGQEAFF.

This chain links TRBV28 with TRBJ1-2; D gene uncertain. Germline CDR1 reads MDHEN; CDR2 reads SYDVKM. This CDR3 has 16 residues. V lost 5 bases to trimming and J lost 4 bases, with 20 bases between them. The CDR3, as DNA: TGTGCCAGCAGTCCCCCTCCCGGGTCCTCAACCTATGGCTACACCTTC. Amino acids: CASSPPPGSSTYGYTF.

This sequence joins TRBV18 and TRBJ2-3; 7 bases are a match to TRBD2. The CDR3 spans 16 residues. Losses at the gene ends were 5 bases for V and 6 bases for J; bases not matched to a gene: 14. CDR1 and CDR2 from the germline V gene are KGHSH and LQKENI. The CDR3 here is CASSASSGMAGDTQYF. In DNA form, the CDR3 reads TGTGCCAGCTCAGCGTCCAGCGGGATGGCTGGGGATACGCAGTATTTT.

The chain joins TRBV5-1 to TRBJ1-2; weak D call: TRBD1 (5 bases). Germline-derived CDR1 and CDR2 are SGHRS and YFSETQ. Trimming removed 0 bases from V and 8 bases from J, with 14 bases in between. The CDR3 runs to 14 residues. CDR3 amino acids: CASSLDGGSRGYTF. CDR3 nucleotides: TGCGCCAGCAGCTTGGACGGGGGTTCGAGGGGCTACACCTTC. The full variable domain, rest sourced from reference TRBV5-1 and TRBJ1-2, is KAGVTQTPRYLIKTRGQQVTLSCSPISGHRSVSWYQQTPGQGLQFLFEYFSETQRNKGNFPGRFSGRQFSNSRSEMNVSTLELGDSALYLCASSLDGGSRGYTFGSGTRLTVV.